What follows are 3 T cell receptor beta chains derived from one specimen sequenced in a study of vaccination effects on CD4 cells after COVID-19. Profiled with immunoSEQ multiplex PCR; TCRdb holds only in-frame clones, not every one. The profile shows just under 75,000 clones, roughly 73% of them singletons. These receptors' targets are unknown. With roughly nine days of culture completed, CD4+ T cells were isolated. Vaccination of participants consisted of two doses of either the BNT162b2 or mRNA-1273 vaccine. The sequencing here drew on CD4+ T cells from PBMCs cultured without peptide, taken after COVID-19 vaccination. The receptors shown here come from a human donor who received a COVID-19 vaccine.

The rearrangement links TRBV11-3 to TRBJ2-1; tentatively, D is TRBD2 (5 bases). V dropped 5 bases and J dropped 9 bases, with 8 bases sitting between them. The CDR3 consists of 11 residues. Germline assignment: CDR1 SGHNT and CDR2 YENEEA. The CDR3 sequence is CASSKDSEQFF. The CDR3 DNA follows: TGTGCCAGCAGCAAGGACTCTGAGCAGTTCTTC.

The chain employs TRBV24-1 and TRBJ2-1; D is uncertain. Trimming left V 7 bases short and J 1 base short, with 10 bases between. This CDR3 is 14 amino acids long. CDR1 KGHDR and CDR2 SFDVKD come from the germline V gene. The CDR3 nucleotides read TGTGCCACCAGCCGGGCAGCATCCTACAATGAGCAGTTCTTC. Translated, it gives CATSRAASYNEQFF.

This clone was counted a few times. This chain joins TRBV30 and TRBJ1-2; 9 nucleotides agree with TRBD1. V gave up 4 bases and J gave up 5 bases; unmatched junction bases: 5. Germline CDR1 is GTSNPN and CDR2 is SVGIG (reference sequence). This CDR3 contains 13 residues. The CDR3 bases are TGTGCCTGGAATTTACAGGGGGCTTATGGCTACACCTTC. It specifies CAWNLQGAYGYTF.